This T cell receptor beta chain was obtained from a study of T cell changes during pregnancy in multiple sclerosis. TCRdb keeps only in-frame clones here, not all; method: immunoSEQ multiplex PCR. The sample consists of 38,000 or so clones, 85% to 95% of them appearing once. Germline V gene sequence: CDR1 SGHDT, CDR2 YYEEEE. The CDR3 is made up of 19 amino acids. V lost 0 bases to trimming and J lost 0 bases, with 19 bases between them. The J gene is TRBJ2-1, the V gene TRBV5-6; D is perhaps TRBD1 (6 bases). This TCR was recovered from a female donor with multiple sclerosis, enrolled in a pregnancy study. The sequencing here drew on peripheral blood, taken before pregnancy. The CDR3 bases are TGTGCCAGCAGCTTGGGGGCAGGGGCTAGTATCAGCTCCTACAATGAGCAGTTCTTC. Residues: CASSLGAGASISSYNEQFF.